This T cell receptor beta chain was captured by sequencing in a study of PD-1 blockade in classical Hodgkin lymphoma. Points from the study as a whole: Healthy donors were reported to have higher baseline TCR diversity than newly diagnosed patients. Before treatment, complete responders showed about the same diversity as newly diagnosed patients.

Trimming took 4 bases from V and 3 from J, leaving 19 bases between them. The CDR3 runs to 16 residues. Germline V CDR1 and CDR2: SGHDN, FVKESK. Every patient was affected by relapse after autologous stem cell transplantation, while exposure to brentuximab vedotin was not uniform. Investigators isolated CD4+ T cells from thawed PBMCs through magnetic negative selection. This clone has just one count. Its antigen is not identified. Repertoires were generated with immunoSEQ multiplex PCR, while TCRdb's copy carries only in-frame clones and drops some. Here the sample spans 25,000 or so clones, about three quarters being singletons.

The gene calls are TRBV14 and TRBJ2-7; D is possibly TRBD1 (6 bases). Source: CD4+ T cells from blood, taken at baseline. The sequence came from a human donor with classical Hodgkin lymphoma. CDR3 in amino acids: CASSRYPRGTGYEQYF. The CDR3 region has the DNA TGTGCCAGCAGCCGATACCCCAGGGGAACGGGCTACGAGCAGTACTTC.